This TCR beta chain was documented in a study of T cell clones after liver transplantation. The overall study: Patients counted as tolerant after at least one year off all immunosuppression, enzymes not exceeding twice normal.

CDR3 length: 13 residues. The V gene lost 10 bases and the J gene lost 0 bases, with 7 bases spanning the gap. Germline loops: CDR1 MDHEN, CDR2 SYDVKM. Clones were read by immunoSEQ multiplex PCR, and TCRdb kept only the in-frame ones, dropping some. The table lists tens of thousands of clones, roughly 83% of them singletons. This receptor was obtained from a human patient who received a liver transplant. A subset of T cells may come from the graft donor. The chain joins TRBV28 to TRBJ2-6; perhaps TRBD1 as D (5 bases). This specimen consisted of CD4+ T cells from blood, obtained at the 22-month timepoint. The CDR3 spells CAIRVSGANVLTF. In DNA, the CDR3 is TGTGCCATCAGGGTCTCTGGGGCCAACGTCCTGACTTTC.